The 8 T cell receptor beta chains below come from one sample, sequenced in a study of regulatory T cells in long-lasting Graves disease. Stated time point: persistent/refractory GD, antithyroid drugs over 5 years with positive TRAb. Extracted RNA from PBMCs served as the source of the TCR library. iRepertoire HTBI primers and Arm-PCR of CDR3 regions built TCR beta libraries. TCRdb used MiXCR to reprocess the multiplex PCR reads, holding one entry per CDR3 protein. The sample shows about 420,000 distinct CDR3 sequences, around 22% of them seen only once. This sample comprised peripheral blood mononuclear cells (PBMCs), obtained when the disease was refractory, from a patient treated with antithyroid drugs. The receptor source for this set is a female donor with Graves disease.

J is TRBJ1-1 and V is TRBV7-2; D is ambiguous. From germline, CDR1 is SGHTA and CDR2 FQGNSA. V gave up 5 bases and J gave up 4 bases, with 17 bases separating them. The CDR3 runs to 15 residues. CDR3 in DNA: TGTGCCAGCAGCGGGGTTGCCCGGTTGGGCACTGAAGCTTTCTTT. Translating it yields CASSGVARLGTEAFF.

There are many counts of this clonotype. V is TRBV12-3 or TRBV12-4 and J is TRBJ2-5; 10 bases are shared with TRBD2. This CDR3 region has 15 residues. V trimming: 3 bases; J trimming: 2 bases; junction bases outside the gene matches: 3. The CDR3 coding sequence is TGTGCCAGCAGTTTTGGACTAGCGGAACAAGAGACCCAGTACTTC. This sequence encodes CASSFGLAEQETQYF.

The rearrangement uses TRBV7-9 and TRBJ1-1; 10 bases are a match to TRBD1. The germline CDR1 and CDR2 sequences are SEHNR and FQNEAQ (reference sequence). The CDR3 sequence is 14 residues long. V lost 5 bases, J lost 10 bases, and 10 bases stayed unmatched. CDR3 nucleotides: TGTGCCAGCAGCCAACGGGACAGGGGTTCGGGAGCTTTCTTT. This sequence encodes CASSQRDRGSGAFF.

This chain joins TRBV7-8 and TRBJ1-2; TRBD1 agrees at 8 bases. Germline lookup yields CDR1 SGHVS and CDR2 FQNEAQ. The J segment lost 7 bases and the V segment lost 4 bases, leaving 11 bases of the junction unmatched. The CDR3 runs to 15 residues. The CDR3 reads CASSSARQGSGGYTF. CDR3 bases: TGTGCCAGCAGCTCAGCCCGACAGGGGTCGGGTGGCTACACCTTC.

This clonotype appeared many times. This rearrangement joins TRBV20-1 to TRBJ2-7; a weak D match, TRBD1 (5 bases). The CDR3 spans 14 residues. Trimming shortened V by 0 bases and J by 2 bases, and 11 bases separated the two germline ends. The germline CDR1 and CDR2 sequences are DFQATT and SNEGSKA (reference sequence). The CDR3 is CSARDYRTTYEQYF. In nucleotides, the CDR3 is TGCAGTGCTAGAGACTACAGGACGACCTACGAGCAGTACTTC.

This clonotype has just a few counts. The chain couples TRBV6-4 to TRBJ1-1; 8 bases align to TRBD1. The CDR3 extends over 14 amino acids. V lost 7 bases and J lost 5; bases outside the gene matches: 9. CDR1 MRHNA and CDR2 SNTAGT come from the germline V gene. The CDR3 loop reads CASMKDRVTTEAFF. Written as DNA, the CDR3 is TGTGCCAGCATGAAGGACAGGGTGACGACTGAAGCTTTCTTT.

This clonotype has more than one count but fewer than ten. V is TRBV7-9 and J is TRBJ1-2; 8 bases agree with TRBD1. After removal of 8 bases from V and 5 bases from J, the junction contained 16 bases not matched to a gene. The CDR3 contains 16 residues. Germline V gene data show CDR1 as SEHNR and CDR2 as FQNEAQ (reference sequence). The CDR3 here is CASGVQTGGSKYGYTF. The CDR3 nucleotides read TGTGCCAGCGGGGTACAAACAGGGGGTTCGAAGTATGGCTACACCTTC. Full variable domain (outside the CDR3, taken from reference TRBV7-9 and TRBJ1-2): DTGVSQNPRHKITKRGQNVTFRCDPISEHNRLYWYRQTLGQGPEFLTYFQNEAQLEKSRLLSDRFSAERPKGSFSTLEIQRTEQGDSAMYLCASGVQTGGSKYGYTFGSGTRLTVV.

This clonotype was counted many times. The CDR3 region is CASSKSGGSEKLFF. As DNA, the CDR3 is TGTGCCAGTTCTAAAAGTGGGGGCTCGGAAAAACTGTTTTTT. The chain links TRBV2 to TRBJ1-4; D is perhaps TRBD1 (6 bases). Germline values: CDR1 SNHLY, CDR2 FYNNEI. This CDR3 is 14 amino acids long. The ends were cut back, 9 bases at V and 8 bases at J, with 19 bases in the middle.